The next 14 T cell receptor beta chains were all read from a single sample in a study of memory CD4+ T cells and cytomegalovirus serostatus. TCRdb's table, derived via immunoSEQ multiplex PCR, lists solely in-frame clones and lacks some. The data hold about 73,000 clones, with around 82% observed a single time. The sort gate was single viable CD3+CD4+CD8-CD45RO+ cells for memory CD4+ T cells. The sample comprised memory CD4+ T cells from blood. Every receptor here comes from an adult in good health and CMV-seropositive.

This sequence joins TRBV27 and TRBJ1-2; tentatively, D is TRBD1 (5 bases). The CDR3 runs to 13 residues. The germline V and J ends were trimmed by 3 bases and 2 bases, with 7 bases remaining between them. The germline gives CDR1 MNHEY, CDR2 SMNVEV (reference sequence). The CDR3 loop is CASSFAGNYGYTF. DNA of the CDR3: TGTGCCAGCAGTTTTGCAGGGAACTATGGCTACACCTTC.

This clone has only a few counts. Other DNA sequences in this specimen translate into the identical CDR3. The V gene is TRBV7-2, the J gene TRBJ1-6; possible D gene TRBD1, 5 bases. Germline V gene sequence: CDR1 SGHTA, CDR2 FQGNSA. The V gene lost 3 bases and the J gene lost 6 bases, with 12 bases spanning the gap. CDR3 length: 15 residues. The CDR3 DNA follows: TGTGCCAGCAGCTTTGAGGGACCGATTAATTCACCCCTCCACTTT. Translating gives CASSFEGPINSPLHF.

The sample holds one count of this clone. V and J are TRBV5-1 and TRBJ2-5; D may be TRBD1 (6 bases). Germline CDR1 SGHRS, CDR2 YFSETQ. V was shortened by 4 bases and J by 9 bases, with 19 bases between the two germline ends. This CDR3 comprises 14 residues. CDR3 sequence: CASSGGQGQVSQYF. CDR3 nucleotides: TGCGCCAGCAGCGGCGGGCAGGGGCAAGTGTCCCAGTACTTC.

This chain joins TRBV6-5 and TRBJ1-5, with D uncertain. Germline CDR1 reads MNHEY; CDR2 reads SVGAGI. The CDR3 runs 11 residues. The V end was cut by 10 bases, the J end by 6 bases, with 10 bases between. DNA for the CDR3: TGTGCCACCCTTTTGGTTCAGCCCCAGCATTTT. Amino acid sequence: CATLLVQPQHF.

This chain joins TRBV9 and TRBJ1-2; 7 positions match TRBD1. The J segment lost 4 bases and the V segment lost 3 bases, leaving 12 bases of the junction unmatched. CDR3 length: 16 amino acids. Germline V gene sequence: CDR1 SGDLS, CDR2 YYNGEE. The CDR3 is CASSAQQIGTVYGYTF. The DNA for the CDR3 is TGTGCCAGCAGCGCCCAACAAATCGGGACAGTCTATGGCTACACCTTC.

The gene calls are TRBV7-8 and TRBJ2-5; D is unclear. Germline values: CDR1 SGHVS, CDR2 FQNEAQ. The CDR3 length is 11 residues. Trimming shortened V by 4 bases and J by 4 bases, and 4 bases separated the two germline ends. The CDR3 loop reads CASSSRETQYF. The CDR3 DNA sequence: TGTGCCAGCAGCTCCCGAGAGACCCAGTACTTC.

V gene TRBV7-8 combines with J gene TRBJ1-1; no definite D call. Germline-derived CDR1 and CDR2 are SGHVS and FQNEAQ. Trimming left V 2 bases short and J 0 bases short, with 13 bases between. The CDR3 has 16 residues. Here the CDR3 reads CASSLLRFQMNTEAFF. The CDR3 DNA follows: TGTGCCAGCAGCTTACTGCGTTTCCAAATGAACACTGAAGCTTTCTTT.

The chain uses TRBV7-2 and TRBJ1-5; D ambiguous. Germline V gives CDR1 SGHTA, CDR2 FQGNSA. V was pared by 7 bases and J by 1 base, with 8 bases between. CDR3 length equals 13 residues. CDR3: CASKSDSNQPQHF. In nucleotides, the CDR3 is TGTGCCAGCAAGAGTGACAGCAATCAGCCCCAGCATTTT.

J is TRBJ2-1 and V is TRBV5-4, with TRBD2 as a possible D gene (6 bases). Trimming removed 1 base from V and 6 bases from J, with 8 bases in between. The CDR3 extends over 13 amino acids. The germline gives CDR1 SGHNT, CDR2 YYREEE (reference sequence). The DNA of the CDR3 is TGTGCCAGCAGCTTGCTGGGGGGCAATGAGCAGTTCTTC. Protein sequence: CASSLLGGNEQFF.

J is TRBJ2-1 and V is TRBV7-9; TRBD2 agrees at 7 bases. Germline CDR1 and CDR2: SEHNR and FQNEAQ (reference sequence). The CDR3 has 17 residues. J lost 5 bases, V lost 1 base, and 11 bases had no gene match. The CDR3 DNA reads TGTGCCAGCAGCTTAGATTTGTGGCTAGCGGACCACAATGAGCAGTTCTTC. It yields the protein CASSLDLWLADHNEQFF.

The rearrangement links TRBV6-6 to TRBJ2-5, with 7 bases identical to TRBD2. CDR3 length: 13 amino acids. Germline CDR1 is MNHNY and CDR2 is SVGAGI (reference sequence). V gave up 6 bases and J gave up 3 bases; unmatched junction bases: 4. DNA for the CDR3: TGTGCCAGCAGATCAGGGAGGGAAGAGACCCAGTACTTC. Encoded protein: CASRSGREETQYF.

This clone was detected a few times. The chain uses TRBV11-3 and TRBJ1-2; D is uncertain. CDR1 and CDR2 from the germline V gene are SGHNT and YENEEA. This CDR3 comprises 15 residues. V shed 5 bases and J shed 2 bases, with 15 bases lying between them. In nucleotides, the CDR3 is TGTGCCAGCAGCCCCCGCTGGGCGGGGAACTATGGCTACACCTTC. The encoded protein is CASSPRWAGNYGYTF.

V and J are TRBV28 and TRBJ1-3, with D unresolved. Trimming removed 5 bases from V and 4 bases from J, with 15 bases in between. The CDR3 is 15 amino acids. Looked up from germline, CDR1 is MDHEN and CDR2 is SYDVKM. CDR3 in DNA: TGTGCCAGCAGTCCCGGGGAGGAAACGGGAAACACCATATATTTT. Translated, it gives CASSPGEETGNTIYF.

This clone was recorded once. The chain couples TRBV7-9 to TRBJ2-5; D remains ambiguous. Germline CDR1 SEHNR, CDR2 FQNEAQ (reference sequence). CDR3 length: 12 amino acids. V shed 5 bases and J shed 4 bases, with 8 bases lying between them. The DNA for the CDR3 is TGTGCCAGCAGCCCCAAGGGAGAGACCCAGTACTTC. Protein sequence: CASSPKGETQYF.